The sequence of this TCR beta chain was determined in a study of regulatory T cells in long-lasting Graves disease. Study-wide points: Persistent Graves' patients had lower TCR diversity than newly diagnosed ones. Shared public clonotypes totalled 2,741 in persistent patients, compared with roughly 970 in new patients.

Stated time point: persistent/refractory GD, antithyroid drugs over 5 years with positive TRAb. Preparation of the TCR library used RNA extracted from PBMCs. Sequencing libraries for TCR beta were prepared with iRepertoire HTBI primers and Arm-PCR of CDR3 regions. TCRdb recomputed calls from the multiplex PCR reads with MiXCR, one row per CDR3 protein. The table records approximately 500,000 distinct CDR3 sequences, roughly 21% of them present only once. The CDR3 totals 13 residues. Trimming took 7 bases from V and 9 from J, leaving 18 bases between them. At least ten counts were recorded for this clonotype. The antigen remains undetermined.

This TCR was sampled from a female donor with Graves disease. This chain uses TRBV12-3 or TRBV12-4 with TRBJ2-5, with D maybe TRBD2 (6 bases). Source: peripheral blood mononuclear cells (PBMCs), taken when the disease was refractory, from a patient treated with antithyroid drugs. CDR3 residues: CASTRSGPMAQYF. In nucleotides, the CDR3 is TGTGCCAGCACCCGTAGCGGTCCCATGGCCCAGTACTTC.